A selection of T cell receptor beta chains follows, all from one sample in a study of circulating tumor DNA in untreated peripheral T-cell lymphoma. Clones were sequenced by immunoSEQ multiplex PCR, and TCRdb holds only the in-frame ones, with some missing. The table has thousands of clones, 70% to 80% seen once. Input material: tumor tissue. The receptor source for this set is a human donor with peripheral T-cell lymphoma. The CDR3 runs from the conserved cysteine through the conserved F or W. The size of a clone is reported for some rows only, either as once, few or many, or as a class for expanded clones.

>-|TRBV12-5
CASKGLSNTGELFF
>-|TRBV14
CASSQGLQLGYGYTF
>-|TRBV28
CASGSDILKGELFF
>-|TRBV6-8
CASSRAGGHNEQFF
>-|TRBV19
CASTLSDRAWTEVFF
>-|TRBV28
CASSGTSHSLYGYTF
>few|TRBV19
CASSSSTGELFF
>-|TRBV18
CASSPSPENYGYTF
>-|TRBV30
CAWDKGVEKLFF
>once|TRBV6-8
CASSPPGTEAFF
>-|TRBV28
CASSRGYGGGNNSPLHF
>-|TRBV6-8
CASSWGQVGGTEAFF
>once|TRBV6-8
CASRLGTANNEQFF
>-|TRBV28
CASSFRVDGYTF
>-|TRBV10-3
CAISEGTGQQHTGTEAFF
>-|TRBV28
CASSLPRQGITANYGYTF
>-|TRBV30
CAWSLVNYGYTF
>-|TRBV28
CASSLAAYEQYF
>-|TRBV15
CATSVTPLTGTEAFF
>-|TRBV7-2
CASSLGSKNIQYF
>medium-sized|TRBV28
CASRNYRGGANVLTF
>-|TRBV12-5
CASTDTLTGTNEKLFF
>-|TRBV11-3
CASSLGLIATGELFF
>-|TRBV5-1
CASSRGHSSGDYEQYF
>-|TRBV6-8
CASSYSSARGYEQYF
>few|TRBV19
CVSSIGGRQETQYF
>-|TRBV19
CASSILGPANYGYTF
>once|TRBV11-3
CASSLSLWGATDTQYF
>-|TRBV6-8
CASSYRAGSNYGYTF
>-|TRBV6-8
CANHREGAGEAFF
>-|TRBV6-8
CASSYHATGNNSPLHF
>-|TRBV25-1
CASSVLKTGGLTEAFF
>-|TRBV6-1
CASSEDKTGVSETQYF
>once|TRBV14
CASKPRVNYNLADTQYF
>-|TRBV9
CASSGFGRGRDEQFF
>-|TRBV6-8
CASMEGQSLYNEQFF
>few|TRBV28
CASSETTVWDTEAFF
>-|TRBV6-8
CAIAGQVNTEAFF
>few|TRBV11-3
CASSLEGYGIAADTQYF